One and the same sample provided the 19 T cell receptor beta chains below, sequenced in a study of blood T cell repertoires in COVID-19. The method was immunoSEQ multiplex PCR; TCRdb's version includes in-frame clones alone and lacks a portion of them. The sample contains about 200,000 clones, approximately 89% of which appear only once. The sample comprised PBMCs or T cells enriched from blood (not recorded which). The receptors stem from a woman in her 30s with acute COVID-19.

The gene calls are TRBV5-4 and TRBJ1-1; 7 nucleotides match TRBD1. J lost 2 bases, V lost 5 bases, and 9 bases had no gene match. The CDR3 sequence is 15 residues long. CDR1 and CDR2 from the germline V gene are SGHNT and YYREEE (reference sequence). CDR3 loop: CASRGVGGANTEAFF. The DNA of the CDR3 is TGTGCCAGCAGGGGGGTAGGGGGCGCTAACACTGAAGCTTTCTTT.

The chain has TRBV30 and TRBJ1-1; 9 positions match TRBD1. Germline trimming cut 5 bases from V and 1 base from J; bases unmatched to any gene: 5. The CDR3 contains 14 residues. From germline, CDR1 is GTSNPN and CDR2 SVGIG (reference sequence). For the CDR3, the DNA is TGTGCCTGGCAGACAGGGGGTTGGAACACTGAAGCTTTCTTT. Encoded protein: CAWQTGGWNTEAFF.

The chain's CDR3 is CASSTRSINEKLFF. CDR3 bases: TGTGCCAGTAGTACTAGGTCGATCAATGAAAAACTGTTTTTT. The rearrangement links TRBV19 to TRBJ1-4, with unresolved D. The CDR3 totals 14 residues. V lost 4 bases and J lost 5, with 11 bases in between. From germline, CDR1 is LNHDA and CDR2 SQIVND (reference sequence).

The J gene is TRBJ1-4, the V gene TRBV7-2, with 10 bases that match TRBD1. The CDR3 has 15 residues. Germline V CDR1 and CDR2: SGHTA, FQGNSA. V trimming: 4 bases; J trimming: 5 bases; junction bases outside the gene matches: 4. DNA for the CDR3: TGTGCCAGCAGCTCCTGGACAGGGGGGAATGAAAAACTGTTTTTT. This encodes CASSSWTGGNEKLFF.

V is TRBV30 and J is TRBJ2-5; TRBD1 is a possible D gene (5 bases). This CDR3 is 13 amino acids long. Trimming took off 2 bases at V and 1 base at J, with 8 bases between the two ends. The V gene's germline CDR1 is GTSNPN and CDR2 SVGIG (reference sequence). CDR3 protein: CAWSSGFQETQYF. As DNA, the CDR3 is TGTGCCTGGAGTTCAGGGTTCCAAGAGACCCAGTACTTC.

J is TRBJ1-5 and V is TRBV29-1; 9 positions agree with TRBD1. In germline, CDR1 is SQVTM, CDR2 ANQGSEA. J lost 6 bases, V lost 4 bases, and 4 bases had no gene match. This CDR3 has 13 residues. CDR3 nucleotide sequence: TGCAGCGTTGGGACAGGGGTAGGTCAGCCCCAGCATTTT. Translation gives CSVGTGVGQPQHF. The whole variable domain, filled in from reference TRBV29-1 and TRBJ1-5, reads SAVISQKPSRDICQRGTSLTIQCQVDSQVTMMFWYRQQPGQSLTLIATANQGSEATYESGFVIDKFPISRPNLTFSTLTVSNMSPEDSSIYLCSVGTGVGQPQHFGDGTRLSIL.

The V and J genes are TRBV29-1 and TRBJ2-3, with 11 bases lining up with TRBD2. There are 15 residues in the CDR3. CDR1 is SQVTM and CDR2 is ANQGSEA in the germline V gene. After removal of 6 bases from V and 4 bases from J, the junction contained 9 bases not matched to a gene. The CDR3 reads CSVATSGVSPDTQYF. In DNA, the CDR3 is TGCAGCGTGGCGACTAGCGGGGTTTCCCCAGATACGCAGTATTTT.

The chain recombines TRBV5-1 with TRBJ1-6; TRBD1 is a possible D gene (6 bases). Germline CDR1 reads SGHRS; CDR2 reads YFSETQ. The V gene lost 4 bases and the J gene lost 11 bases, with 13 bases spanning the gap. The CDR3 totals 13 residues. The CDR3 DNA is TGCGCCAGCAGCACGACAGGTGGGGCACCCCTCCACTTT. As protein: CASSTTGGAPLHF.

The rearrangement joins TRBV5-1 to TRBJ1-1; a possible D gene is TRBD1 (5 bases). From germline, CDR1 is SGHRS and CDR2 YFSETQ. The CDR3 contains 13 residues. Trimming stripped 3 bases from V and 3 bases from J, with 9 bases between. In nucleotides, the CDR3 is TGCGCCAGCAGCTCCAGGGAGGACACTGAAGCTTTCTTT. This codes for CASSSREDTEAFF.

The count of this clone is one. J is TRBJ2-3 and V is TRBV7-2; TRBD1 aligns across 9 bases. The CDR3 extends over 14 amino acids. Trimming removed 3 bases from V and 8 bases from J; junction bases left unmatched: 6. Germline V gene data show CDR1 as SGHTA and CDR2 as FQGNSA. CDR3 nucleotides: TGTGCCAGCAGCTTCCACAGGGGGCAGGCTACGCAGTATTTT. Residues: CASSFHRGQATQYF.

J is TRBJ2-1 and V is TRBV14; 9 positions agree with TRBD2. The CDR3 is 14 amino acids. Looked up from germline, CDR1 is SGHDN and CDR2 is FVKESK. V lost 3 bases, J lost 9 bases, and 6 bases stayed unmatched. The CDR3 sequence is CASSQAGGFGEQFF. The CDR3 nucleotides read TGTGCCAGCAGCCAGGCGGGGGGGTTTGGTGAGCAGTTCTTC.

This clone was counted a few times. V usage is TRBV2 and J usage is TRBJ2-1; D is possibly TRBD1 (6 bases). Trimming cost V 4 bases and J 10 bases, with 11 bases left between them. There are 12 residues in the CDR3. CDR1 is SNHLY, CDR2 FYNNEI, per germline. CDR3 in amino acids: CASSGPGTEQFF. DNA of the CDR3: TGTGCCAGCAGTGGCCCCGGGACAGAGCAGTTCTTC.

The gene calls are TRBV14 and TRBJ1-1; 8 bases align to TRBD1. V gave up 3 bases and J gave up 3 bases; unmatched junction bases: 6. This CDR3 contains 15 residues. Germline V lookup: CDR1 SGHDN, CDR2 FVKESK. DNA of the CDR3: TGTGCCAGCAGCCATTCCAGGGGGCTTCACACTGAAGCTTTCTTT. It translates to CASSHSRGLHTEAFF.

V usage is TRBV7-6 and J usage is TRBJ2-2; TRBD2 agrees at 11 bases. The CDR3 runs 15 residues. The germline V gene encodes CDR1 SGHVS and CDR2 FNYEAQ. The V gene end was trimmed by 7 bases and the J gene end by 4 bases; junction bases not matched to a gene: 5. The CDR3 here is CASKLAGVGTGELFF. CDR3 sequence (DNA): TGTGCCAGCAAACTAGCGGGGGTTGGCACCGGGGAGCTGTTTTTT.

V and J are TRBV28 and TRBJ1-2; no clear D gene. CDR1 and CDR2 (germline): MDHEN, SYDVKM. The CDR3 runs 14 residues. Trimming pared 1 base from V and 4 bases from J, leaving 10 bases between. CDR3 protein: CASSLSGALYGYTF. The CDR3, as DNA: TGTGCCAGCAGTTTATCCGGAGCCCTCTATGGCTACACCTTC.

The chain uses TRBV28 and TRBJ2-7; 11 bases agree with TRBD2. Losses at the gene ends were 4 bases for V and 5 bases for J; bases not matched to a gene: 7. Germline V gene sequence: CDR1 MDHEN, CDR2 SYDVKM. The CDR3 is 15 amino acids. The CDR3 region is CASSSLAGGVDEQYF. CDR3 in DNA: TGTGCCAGCAGTTCGCTAGCGGGGGGCGTGGACGAGCAGTACTTC.

This clone was counted a single time. The chain joins TRBV7-8 to TRBJ2-3; perhaps TRBD1 as D (5 bases). CDR1 is SGHVS and CDR2 is FQNEAQ in the germline V gene. The CDR3 consists of 14 residues. V was cut by 8 bases and J by 1 base, with 13 bases left in between. The CDR3 reads CASGRPQGTDTQYF. The DNA of the CDR3 is TGTGCCAGCGGGCGTCCACAGGGCACAGATACGCAGTATTTT. Variable domain in full (rest from reference TRBV7-8 and TRBJ2-3): GAGVSQSPRYKVAKRGQDVALRCDPISGHVSLFWYQQALGQGPEFLTYFQNEAQLDKSGLPSDRFFAERPEGSVSTLKIQRTQQEDSAVYLCASGRPQGTDTQYFGPGTRLTVL.

The chain has TRBV6-1 and TRBJ2-1; TRBD2 agrees at 8 bases. V shed 4 bases, J shed 2 bases, and the junction held 13 bases outside the gene matches. The germline V gene encodes CDR1 MNHNS and CDR2 SASEGT. This CDR3 comprises 18 residues. CDR3 loop: CASSGASGFGGAYNEQFF. The CDR3 DNA sequence: TGTGCCAGCAGTGGCGCTAGCGGGTTTGGGGGTGCCTACAATGAGCAGTTCTTC.

The chain has TRBV28 and TRBJ2-7; D might be TRBD1 (5 bases). The CDR3 contains 14 residues. Germline V gene data show CDR1 as MDHEN and CDR2 as SYDVKM. Between the trimmed V and J ends, which lost 2 bases and 5 bases, there was a span of 13 bases. The DNA of the CDR3 is TGTGCCAGCAGTTTAGGTCAGGGCCTCCACGAGCAGTACTTC. The encoded protein is CASSLGQGLHEQYF.